This passage covers 25 T cell receptor beta chains from one sample sequenced in a study of early T cells in non-severe SARS-CoV-2 infection. MiXCR was run by TCRdb on the 5' RACE reads, yielding one entry per CDR3 protein. The data hold tens of thousands of distinct CDR3 sequences, with about 5% observed a single time. The specimen was whole blood. These receptors were collected from an adult who was a healthcare worker with PCR-confirmed SARS-CoV-2 infection or an uninfected control (not recorded which).

This clonotype has a count of ten or more. J is TRBJ1-5 and V is TRBV6-1, with 11 nucleotides matching TRBD1. Trimming took 5 bases from V and 7 from J; bases not matched to a gene: 10. Germline assignment: CDR1 MNHNS and CDR2 SASEGT. The CDR3 loop spans 16 amino acids. The CDR3 here is CASSLGQGAGEQPQHF. CDR3 DNA: TGTGCCAGCAGTCTAGGACAGGGGGCGGGAGAGCAGCCCCAGCATTTT.

This clonotype has ten or more counts. V gene TRBV7-6 combines with J gene TRBJ2-1; TRBD1 matches at 8 bases. J gave up 2 bases and V 3 bases, and 3 bases lay outside the gene matches. Germline lookup yields CDR1 SGHVS and CDR2 FNYEAQ. The CDR3 loop spans 15 amino acids. DNA for the CDR3: TGTGCCAGCAGCTTCGGACAGGGTGCCTACAATGAGCAGTTCTTC. Residues: CASSFGQGAYNEQFF. The whole variable domain, filled in from reference TRBV7-6 and TRBJ2-1, reads GAGVSQSPRYKVTKRGQDVALRCDPISGHVSLYWYRQALGQGPEFLTYFNYEAQQDKSGLPNDRFSAERPEGSISTLTIQRTEQRDSAMYRCASSFGQGAYNEQFFGPGTRLTVL.

This clonotype was found a few times. The chain employs TRBV11-3 and TRBJ2-3; D remains unclear. CDR1 and CDR2 from the germline V gene are SGHNT and YENEEA. The length of the CDR3 is 14 residues. Trimming shortened V by 3 bases and J by 1 base, and 8 bases separated the two germline ends. The DNA for the CDR3 is TGTGCCAGCAGCTTGGGCTACCGCACAGATACGCAGTATTTT. Protein sequence: CASSLGYRTDTQYF.

This clonotype was recorded many times. The chain combines TRBV7-9 with TRBJ2-1; 7 bases map to TRBD1. J gave up 2 bases and V 3 bases, and 16 bases lay outside the gene matches. The CDR3 length is 19 residues. CDR1 is SEHNR and CDR2 is FQNEAQ in the germline V gene (reference sequence). The DNA of the CDR3 is TGTGCCAGCAGCTTCGGATCGATAATACGACAGGGACCCTACAATGAGCAGTTCTTC. Encoded protein: CASSFGSIIRQGPYNEQFF.

This clonotype was seen only a few times. V is TRBV5-1 and J is TRBJ2-7; no clear D gene. V was clipped by 5 bases and J by 0 bases, with 12 bases between them. The CDR3 has 14 amino acids. Germline V lookup: CDR1 SGHRS, CDR2 YFSETQ. CDR3 nucleotide sequence: TGCGCCAGCAGTCAGGACGGGTACTCCTACGAGCAGTACTTC. It translates to CASSQDGYSYEQYF. The whole variable domain, filled in from reference TRBV5-1 and TRBJ2-7, reads KAGVTQTPRYLIKTRGQQVTLSCSPISGHRSVSWYQQTPGQGLQFLFEYFSETQRNKGNFPGRFSGRQFSNSRSEMNVSTLELGDSALYLCASSQDGYSYEQYFGPGTRLTVT.

By sample share, this clonotype is medium-sized. The genes are TRBV7-3 and TRBJ2-2; TRBD1 matches at 7 bases. CDR1 is SGHTA, CDR2 FQGTGA, per germline. The junction had 11 bases not matched to a gene; V was cut back by 5 bases and J by 5 bases. The CDR3 spans 16 residues. The CDR3: CASSPRTGTSTGELFF. Here the CDR3 DNA reads TGTGCCAGCAGCCCGCGGACAGGAACAAGTACCGGGGAGCTGTTTTTT. The full variable domain, with the rest looked up from reference TRBV7-3 and TRBJ2-2, is GAGVSQTPSNKVTEKGKYVELRCDPISGHTALYWYRQSLGQGPEFLIYFQGTGAADDSGLPNDRFFAVRPEGSVSTLKIQRTERGDSAVYLCASSPRTGTSTGELFFGEGSRLTVL.

This clonotype showed up many times. The V gene is TRBV18, the J gene TRBJ1-5; a possible D gene is TRBD1 (5 bases). CDR3 length: 15 amino acids. Per germline, CDR1 KGHSH and CDR2 LQKENI. V lost 8 bases to trimming and J lost 7 bases, with 21 bases between them. CDR3 residues: CASTDQGLGGQPQHF. In nucleotides, the CDR3 is TGTGCCAGCACAGACCAGGGTCTTGGAGGGCAGCCCCAGCATTTT.

The gene calls are TRBV7-9 and TRBJ2-5; 7 bases match TRBD2. This CDR3 has 15 residues. The germline V gene has CDR1 SEHNR and CDR2 FQNEAQ (reference sequence). Losses at the gene ends were 4 bases for V and 2 bases for J; bases not matched to a gene: 7. The CDR3 bases are TGTGCCAGCAGCTCAGCGGGGCGGCAGCAAGAGACCCAGTACTTC. Translation: CASSSAGRQQETQYF.

This clonotype has at least ten counts. The rearrangement uses TRBV7-2 and TRBJ1-1; D may be TRBD1 (6 bases). Germline V gene data show CDR1 as SGHTA and CDR2 as FQGNSA. V lost 2 bases and J lost 10, with 17 bases in between. The CDR3 has 14 residues. The CDR3 DNA sequence: TGTGCCAGCAGCTTATACGCAGGGGAGTTTGGAGCTTTCTTT. Its protein product is CASSLYAGEFGAFF.

This clonotype was seen repeatedly, ten times or more. The chain links TRBV29-1 to TRBJ2-5; D gene ambiguous. CDR1 and CDR2 (germline): SQVTM, ANQGSEA. Trimming cost V 4 bases and J 2 bases, with 8 bases left between them. The CDR3 covers 12 residues. The CDR3 reads CSVVGLQETQYF. Written as DNA, the CDR3 is TGCAGCGTTGTAGGCCTACAAGAGACCCAGTACTTC.

This clonotype was recorded many times. The chain is built from TRBV19 and TRBJ1-4; unclear D gene. The CDR3 has 15 residues. Germline CDR1 is LNHDA and CDR2 is SQIVND (reference sequence). V lost 6 bases and J 0 bases, leaving 11 bases between the germline ends. The CDR3 nucleotides are TGTGCCAGTAGCTACGACTCTTCAACTAATGAAAAACTGTTTTTT. It encodes CASSYDSSTNEKLFF. The full variable domain, rest sourced from reference TRBV19 and TRBJ1-4, is DGGITQSPKYLFRKEGQNVTLSCEQNLNHDAMYWYRQDPGQGLRLIYYSQIVNDFQKGDIAEGYSVSREKKESFPLTVTSAQKNPTAFYLCASSYDSSTNEKLFFGSGTQLSVL.

By frequency in the sample, this clonotype is medium-sized. V is TRBV6-2 or TRBV6-3 and J is TRBJ2-3, with 13 bases aligning to TRBD2. Germline trimming cut 0 bases from V and 4 bases from J; bases unmatched to any gene: 7. CDR1 is MNHEY and CDR2 is SVGEGT in the germline V gene. This CDR3 is built from 18 residues. The CDR3, as DNA: TGTGCCAGCAGTTACTCGGACGGACTAGCGGGAGTCGCAGATACGCAGTATTTT. Its translation: CASSYSDGLAGVADTQYF.

This clonotype was counted ten times or more. V usage is TRBV10-3 and J usage is TRBJ2-3; D ambiguous. V lost 2 bases, J lost 6 bases, and 6 bases lay in between. This CDR3 is 12 amino acids long. Germline CDR1 reads ENHRY; CDR2 reads SYGVKD. The CDR3 protein is CAISESLDTQYF. The CDR3 DNA reads as TGTGCCATCAGTGAGAGCTTGGATACGCAGTATTTT.

This clonotype appeared many times. The genes are TRBV28 and TRBJ2-5; D not resolved. V was pared by 11 bases and J by 5 bases, with 9 bases between. Germline V gene lookup returns CDR1 MDHEN and CDR2 SYDVKM. The CDR3 consists of 10 residues. The CDR3 DNA reads as TGTGCCTCCCTGGGGGAGACCCAGTACTTC. This gives the protein CASLGETQYF.

V gene TRBV28 combines with J gene TRBJ2-2; 8 nucleotides match TRBD1. The CDR3 sequence is 16 residues long. The V gene end was trimmed by 6 bases and the J gene end by 3 bases; junction bases not matched to a gene: 9. Per germline, CDR1 MDHEN and CDR2 SYDVKM. The CDR3 here is CASRGHGQGYTGELFF. CDR3 DNA: TGTGCCAGCAGGGGACATGGACAGGGTTACACCGGGGAGCTGTTTTTT.

The V call is TRBV27, the J call TRBJ2-1, with D perhaps given as TRBD1 or TRBD2 (5 bases each). Trimming removed 1 base from V and 6 bases from J, with 16 bases in between. The CDR3 length is 16 residues. Germline lookup yields CDR1 MNHEY and CDR2 SMNVEV (reference sequence). The CDR3 coding sequence is TGTGCCAGCAGTTTATATAGGGGACCCTCGTCCAATGAGCAGTTCTTC. Protein product: CASSLYRGPSSNEQFF.

This clonotype was recorded many times. The rearrangement links TRBV7-8 to TRBJ2-1; 13 bases line up with TRBD2. Germline loops: CDR1 SGHVS, CDR2 FQNEAQ. V shed 4 bases and J 0 bases; nucleotides not matched to a gene: 3. There are 17 residues in the CDR3. The CDR3 region has the DNA TGTGCCAGCAGCTCGCGGACTAGCGGGGGCTCCTACAATGAGCAGTTCTTC. Amino acid sequence: CASSSRTSGGSYNEQFF.

There are a few counts of this clonotype. The chain carries TRBV4-1 and TRBJ2-7; D remains unclear. The V end lost 0 bases, the J end lost 7 bases, and 7 bases lay between the germline ends. CDR1 is MGHRA, CDR2 YSYEKL, per germline. This CDR3 region has 12 residues. The CDR3 reads CASSQDWKEQYF. CDR3 coding DNA: TGCGCCAGCAGCCAAGACTGGAAGGAGCAGTACTTC.

Ten or more counts support this clonotype. The gene calls are TRBV20-1 and TRBJ2-1; 13 bases align to TRBD2. Germline V lookup: CDR1 DFQATT, CDR2 SNEGSKA (reference sequence). This CDR3 contains 14 residues. J lost 7 bases, V lost 6 bases, and 6 bases had no gene match. CDR3 nucleotides: TGCAGTGCACTACTAGCGGGAGGGGGAAATGAGCAGTTCTTC. Translating it yields CSALLAGGGNEQFF.

This clonotype was seen more than once but under ten times. The genes are TRBV30 and TRBJ2-1; maybe TRBD2 (6 bases). CDR1 and CDR2 from the germline V gene are GTSNPN and SVGIG (reference sequence). This CDR3 region has 13 residues. The V end lost 3 bases, the J end lost 5 bases, and 11 bases lay between the germline ends. DNA for the CDR3: TGTGCCTGGAGCGCTAGGAGGGACAATGAGCAGTTCTTC. Translated, it gives CAWSARRDNEQFF.

The table lists this clonotype with many counts. The V call is TRBV12-3 or TRBV12-4, the J call TRBJ2-1; weak D call: TRBD2 (6 bases). V was shortened by 3 bases and J by 9 bases, with 12 bases between the two germline ends. The CDR3 has 13 amino acids. The chain's CDR3 is CASSFRGGGEQFF. CDR3 in DNA: TGTGCCAGCAGTTTTCGTGGGGGAGGTGAGCAGTTCTTC.

By its share, this clonotype is medium-sized (0.01 to 0.1%). The rearrangement uses TRBV7-3 and TRBJ2-3; TRBD1 aligns across 8 bases. Trimming cost V 5 bases and J 3 bases; bases outside gene matches: 4. In germline, CDR1 is SGHTA, CDR2 FQGTGA. The CDR3 runs 14 residues. The CDR3 nucleotides read TGTGCCAGCAGCCCCGACAGGGGAACAGATACGCAGTATTTT. Translated, it gives CASSPDRGTDTQYF. Drawing the rest from reference TRBV7-3 and TRBJ2-3, the complete variable domain is GAGVSQTPSNKVTEKGKYVELRCDPISGHTALYWYRQSLGQGPEFLIYFQGTGAADDSGLPNDRFFAVRPEGSVSTLKIQRTERGDSAVYLCASSPDRGTDTQYFGPGTRLTVL.

V and J are TRBV3-1 and TRBJ1-1; a weak D match, TRBD1 (5 bases). CDR1 is LGHDT, CDR2 YNNKEL, per germline (reference sequence). This CDR3 comprises 14 residues. Between the trimmed V and J ends, which lost 5 bases and 10 bases, there was a span of 20 bases. This chain's CDR3 is CASSSRAGGEGAFF. CDR3 sequence (DNA): TGTGCCAGCAGCTCTCGCGCGGGAGGGGAAGGAGCTTTCTTT.

This chain connects TRBV20-1 to TRBJ2-1; 9 bases are a match to TRBD1. This CDR3 is 16 amino acids long. Germline assignment: CDR1 DFQATT and CDR2 SNEGSKA (reference sequence). Trimming removed 5 bases from V and 7 bases from J; junction bases left unmatched: 15. In DNA, the CDR3 is TGCAGTGCTCCGCGCGTACAGGGGGCTGCGAGTAATGAGCAGTTCTTC. This encodes CSAPRVQGAASNEQFF.

This clonotype occurred many times. This chain connects TRBV7-8 to TRBJ1-6; D gene uncertain. Per germline, CDR1 SGHVS and CDR2 FQNEAQ. The CDR3 consists of 12 residues. Trimming pared 5 bases from V and 9 bases from J, leaving 8 bases between. CDR3 sequence: CASSHPGSPLHF. DNA of the CDR3: TGTGCCAGCAGCCACCCCGGTTCACCCCTCCACTTT.